A single sample gave rise to the 6 T cell receptor beta chains below, sequenced in a study of blood T cell repertoires in COVID-19. The repertoire was sequenced with immunoSEQ multiplex PCR; TCRdb's copy has only in-frame clones and lacks some. In the table there are approximately 200,000 clones, roughly 84% of which are singletons. Sample: peripheral blood. The source is a woman between 25 and 40 years old who had recovered from COVID-19.

The chain is built from TRBV27 and TRBJ2-7, with 11 bases aligning to TRBD2. The CDR3 totals 14 residues. Looked up from germline, CDR1 is MNHEY and CDR2 is SMNVEV (reference sequence). With V trimmed by 10 bases and J by 2 bases, 7 bases remained unmatched. CDR3 in amino acids: CATLGLADPYEQYF. In nucleotides, the CDR3 is TGTGCCACCCTGGGACTAGCGGACCCCTACGAGCAGTACTTC.

This sequence joins TRBV28 and TRBJ2-7, with 13 bases matching TRBD2. CDR1 is MDHEN and CDR2 is SYDVKM in the germline V gene. V shed 7 bases and J 2 bases; nucleotides not matched to a gene: 11. The CDR3 is made up of 17 amino acids. The CDR3 loop reads CASTPLSGLAGAYEQYF. Written as DNA, the CDR3 is TGTGCCAGCACCCCTCTCTCCGGACTAGCGGGGGCCTACGAGCAGTACTTC.

At least ten counts were recorded for this clone. The chain recombines TRBV5-1 with TRBJ1-1, with TRBD1 as a possible D gene (6 bases). This CDR3 contains 16 residues. Germline V CDR1 and CDR2: SGHRS, YFSETQ. The V gene lost 0 bases and the J gene lost 0 bases, with 12 bases spanning the gap. In DNA, the CDR3 is TGCGCCAGCAGCTTGGCGGGGGGCGAAGTGAACACTGAAGCTTTCTTT. Translating it yields CASSLAGGEVNTEAFF.

The gene calls are TRBV29-1 and TRBJ2-3; D might be TRBD2 (5 bases). V dropped 3 bases and J dropped 0 bases, with 16 bases sitting between them. The CDR3 spans 16 residues. Germline assignment: CDR1 SQVTM and CDR2 ANQGSEA. CDR3 in amino acids: CSVDDWRVHSTDTQYF. The CDR3 coding sequence is TGCAGCGTTGATGACTGGCGGGTCCACAGCACAGATACGCAGTATTTT.

The genes are TRBV9 and TRBJ1-1; D unresolved. The germline V gene encodes CDR1 SGDLS and CDR2 YYNGEE. The germline V and J ends were trimmed by 0 bases and 0 bases, with 9 bases remaining between them. There are 15 residues in the CDR3. Here the CDR3 reads CASSVGGRMNTEAFF. CDR3 coding DNA: TGTGCCAGCAGCGTAGGTGGCAGGATGAACACTGAAGCTTTCTTT. The variable domain in full, with the rest retrieved from reference TRBV9 and TRBJ1-1, is DSGVTQTPKHLITATGQRVTLRCSPRSGDLSVYWYQQSLDQGLQFLIQYYNGEERAKGNILERFSAQQFPDLHSELNLSSLELGDSALYFCASSVGGRMNTEAFFGQGTRLTVV.

The CDR3 sequence: CASSDNRADTQYF. Here the CDR3 DNA reads TGTGCCAGCAGCGACAACAGGGCGGATACGCAGTATTTT. The rearrangement uses TRBV9 and TRBJ2-3; possibly TRBD1 for D (6 bases). Per the germline V gene, CDR1 is SGDLS and CDR2 is YYNGEE. V dropped 3 bases and J dropped 6 bases, with 11 bases sitting between them. The CDR3 has 13 amino acids.